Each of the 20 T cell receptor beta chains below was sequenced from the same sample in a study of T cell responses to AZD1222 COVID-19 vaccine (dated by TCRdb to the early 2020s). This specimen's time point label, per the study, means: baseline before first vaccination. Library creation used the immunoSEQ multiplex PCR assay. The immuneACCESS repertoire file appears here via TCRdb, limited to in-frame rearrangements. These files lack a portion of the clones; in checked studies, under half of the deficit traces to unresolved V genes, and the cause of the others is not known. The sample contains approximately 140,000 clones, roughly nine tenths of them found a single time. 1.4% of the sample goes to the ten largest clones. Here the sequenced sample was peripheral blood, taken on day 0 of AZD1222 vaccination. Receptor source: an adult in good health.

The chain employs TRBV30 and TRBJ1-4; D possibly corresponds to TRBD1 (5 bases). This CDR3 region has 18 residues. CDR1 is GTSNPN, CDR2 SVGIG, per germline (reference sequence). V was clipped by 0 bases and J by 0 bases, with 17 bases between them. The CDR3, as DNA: TGTGCCTGGAGTGTATTTTCAGGGAGCTTTGCAACTAATGAAAAACTGTTTTTT. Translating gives CAWSVFSGSFATNEKLFF. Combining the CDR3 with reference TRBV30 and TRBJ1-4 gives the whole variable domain SQTIHQWPATLVQPVGSPLSLECTVEGTSNPNLYWYRQAAGRGLQLLFYSVGIGQISSEVPQNLSASRPQDRQFILSSKKLLLSDSGFYLCAWSVFSGSFATNEKLFFGSGTQLSVL.

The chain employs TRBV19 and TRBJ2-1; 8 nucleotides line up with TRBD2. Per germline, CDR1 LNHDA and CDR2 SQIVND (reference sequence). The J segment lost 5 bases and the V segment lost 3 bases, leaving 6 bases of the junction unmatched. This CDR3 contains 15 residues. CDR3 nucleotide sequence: TGTGCCAGTAGTATCGGGACTAGGGGGAACAATGAGCAGTTCTTC. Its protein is CASSIGTRGNNEQFF.

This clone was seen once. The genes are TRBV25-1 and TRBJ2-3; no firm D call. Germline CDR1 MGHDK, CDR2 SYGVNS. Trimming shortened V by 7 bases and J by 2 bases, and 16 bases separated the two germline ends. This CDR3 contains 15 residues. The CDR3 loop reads CASTDSKHSTDTQYF. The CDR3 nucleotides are TGTGCCAGCACCGACTCGAAGCATTCCACAGATACGCAGTATTTT.

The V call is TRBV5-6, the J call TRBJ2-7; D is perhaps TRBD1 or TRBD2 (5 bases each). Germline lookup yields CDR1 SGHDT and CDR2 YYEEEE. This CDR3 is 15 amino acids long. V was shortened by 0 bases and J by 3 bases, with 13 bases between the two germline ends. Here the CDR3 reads CASSLGGTDDYEQYF. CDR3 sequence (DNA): TGTGCCAGCAGCTTGGGGGGGACGGACGACTACGAGCAGTACTTC.

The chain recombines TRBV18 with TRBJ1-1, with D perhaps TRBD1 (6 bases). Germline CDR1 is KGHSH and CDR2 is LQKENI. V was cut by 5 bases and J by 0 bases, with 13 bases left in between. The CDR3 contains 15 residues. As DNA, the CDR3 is TGTGCCAGCTCAAACACCGGACAGATGAACACTGAAGCTTTCTTT. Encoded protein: CASSNTGQMNTEAFF.

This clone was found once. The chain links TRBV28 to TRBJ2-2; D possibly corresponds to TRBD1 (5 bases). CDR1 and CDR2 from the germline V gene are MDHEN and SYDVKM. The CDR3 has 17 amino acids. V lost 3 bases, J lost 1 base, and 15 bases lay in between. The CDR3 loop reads CASSFGWAGKNTGELFF. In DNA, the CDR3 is TGTGCCAGCAGTTTCGGTTGGGCAGGGAAGAACACCGGGGAGCTGTTTTTT. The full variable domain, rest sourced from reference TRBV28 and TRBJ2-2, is DVKVTQSSRYLVKRTGEKVFLECVQDMDHENMFWYRQDPGLGLRLIYFSYDVKMKEKGDIPEGYSVSREKKERFSLILESASTNQTSMYLCASSFGWAGKNTGELFFGEGSRLTVL.

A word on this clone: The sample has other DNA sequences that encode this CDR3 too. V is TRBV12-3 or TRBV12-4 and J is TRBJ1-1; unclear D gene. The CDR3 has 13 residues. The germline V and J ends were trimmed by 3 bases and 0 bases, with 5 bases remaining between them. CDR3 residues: CASSLGMNTEAFF. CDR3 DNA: TGTGCCAGCAGTTTGGGGATGAACACTGAAGCTTTCTTT.

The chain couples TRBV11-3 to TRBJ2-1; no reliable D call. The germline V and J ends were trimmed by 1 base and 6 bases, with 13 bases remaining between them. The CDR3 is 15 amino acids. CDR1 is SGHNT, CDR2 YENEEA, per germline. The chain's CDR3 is CASSLGAAAPNEQFF. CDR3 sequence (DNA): TGTGCCAGCAGCTTAGGGGCGGCAGCCCCCAATGAGCAGTTCTTC.

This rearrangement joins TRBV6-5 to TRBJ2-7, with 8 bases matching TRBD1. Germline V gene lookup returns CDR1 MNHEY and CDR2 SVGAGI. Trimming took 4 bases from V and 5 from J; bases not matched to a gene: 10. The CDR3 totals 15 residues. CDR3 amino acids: CASSSPRQGADEQYF. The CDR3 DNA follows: TGTGCCAGCAGTTCCCCCCGGCAGGGGGCTGACGAGCAGTACTTC.

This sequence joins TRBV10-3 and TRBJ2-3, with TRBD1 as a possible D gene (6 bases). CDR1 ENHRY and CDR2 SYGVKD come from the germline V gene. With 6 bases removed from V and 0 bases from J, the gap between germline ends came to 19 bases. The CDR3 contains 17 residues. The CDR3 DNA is TGTGCCATCAGGGAATGGACAGCCAAATCTAGCACAGATACGCAGTATTTT. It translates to CAIREWTAKSSTDTQYF.

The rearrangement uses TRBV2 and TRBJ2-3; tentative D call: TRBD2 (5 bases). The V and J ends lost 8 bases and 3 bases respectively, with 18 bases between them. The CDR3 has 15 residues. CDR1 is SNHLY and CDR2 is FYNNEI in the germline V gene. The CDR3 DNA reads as TGTGCCAGCCTACCTCTAAGGTCGGGGACAGATACGCAGTATTTT. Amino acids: CASLPLRSGTDTQYF. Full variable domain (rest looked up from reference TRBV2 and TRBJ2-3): EPEVTQTPSHQVTQMGQEVILRCVPISNHLYFYWYRQILGQKVEFLVSFYNNEISEKSEIFDDQFSVERPDGSNFTLKIRSTKLEDSAMYFCASLPLRSGTDTQYFGPGTRLTVL.

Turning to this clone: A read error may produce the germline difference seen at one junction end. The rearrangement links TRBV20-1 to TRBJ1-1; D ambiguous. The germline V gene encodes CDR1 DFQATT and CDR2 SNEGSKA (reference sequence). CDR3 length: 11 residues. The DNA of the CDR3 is TGTCTGGCAAGCGGTCCGACTGAAGCTTTCTTT. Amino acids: CLASGPTEAFF.

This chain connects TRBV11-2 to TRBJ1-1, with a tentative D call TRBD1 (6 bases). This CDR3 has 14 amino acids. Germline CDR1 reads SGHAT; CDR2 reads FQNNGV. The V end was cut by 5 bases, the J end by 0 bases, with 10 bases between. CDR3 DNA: TGTGCCAGCAGCCCGACAGGCCTGAACACTGAAGCTTTCTTT. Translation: CASSPTGLNTEAFF.

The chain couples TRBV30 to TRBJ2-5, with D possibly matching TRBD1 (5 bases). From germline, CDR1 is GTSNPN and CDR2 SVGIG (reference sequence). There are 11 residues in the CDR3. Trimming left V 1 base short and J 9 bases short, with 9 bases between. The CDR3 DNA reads TGTGCCTGGAGTGCCTCCAGGGCCCAGTACTTC. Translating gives CAWSASRAQYF. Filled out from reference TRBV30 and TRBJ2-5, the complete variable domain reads SQTIHQWPATLVQPVGSPLSLECTVEGTSNPNLYWYRQAAGRGLQLLFYSVGIGQISSEVPQNLSASRPQDRQFILSSKKLLLSDSGFYLCAWSASRAQYFGPGTRLLVL.

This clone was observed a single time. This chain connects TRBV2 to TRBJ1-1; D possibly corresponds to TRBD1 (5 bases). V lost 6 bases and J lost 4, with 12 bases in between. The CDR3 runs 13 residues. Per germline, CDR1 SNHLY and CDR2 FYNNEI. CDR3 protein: CASSFEGITEAFF. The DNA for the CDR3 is TGTGCCAGCAGCTTTGAGGGGATCACTGAAGCTTTCTTT.

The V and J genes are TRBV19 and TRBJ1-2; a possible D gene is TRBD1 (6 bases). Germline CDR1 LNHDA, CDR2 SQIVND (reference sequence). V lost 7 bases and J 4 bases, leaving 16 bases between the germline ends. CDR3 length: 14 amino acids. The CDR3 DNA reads TGTGCCAGTAATAGAGGCAGGGGTGGCTATGGCTACACCTTC. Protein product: CASNRGRGGYGYTF.

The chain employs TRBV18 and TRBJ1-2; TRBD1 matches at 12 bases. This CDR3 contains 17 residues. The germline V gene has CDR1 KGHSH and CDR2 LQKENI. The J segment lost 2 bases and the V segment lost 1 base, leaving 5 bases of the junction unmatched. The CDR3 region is CASSPLTGTGGNYGYTF. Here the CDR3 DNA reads TGTGCCAGCTCACCACTAACCGGGACAGGGGGCAACTATGGCTACACCTTC.

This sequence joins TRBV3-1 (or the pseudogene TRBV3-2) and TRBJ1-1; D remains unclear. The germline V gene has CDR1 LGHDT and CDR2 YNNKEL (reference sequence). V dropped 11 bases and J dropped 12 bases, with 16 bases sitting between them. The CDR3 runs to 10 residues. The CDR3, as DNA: TGTGCCGGGTGGTCCGCCACGCCTTTCTTT. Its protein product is CAGWSATPFF.

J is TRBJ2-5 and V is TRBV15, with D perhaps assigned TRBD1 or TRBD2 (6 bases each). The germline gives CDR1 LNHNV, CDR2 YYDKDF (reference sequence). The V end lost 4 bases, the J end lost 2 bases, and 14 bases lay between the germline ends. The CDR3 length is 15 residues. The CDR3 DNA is TGTGCCACCAGCAAGGGACTTACAGGGCAAGAGACCCAGTACTTC. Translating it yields CATSKGLTGQETQYF.

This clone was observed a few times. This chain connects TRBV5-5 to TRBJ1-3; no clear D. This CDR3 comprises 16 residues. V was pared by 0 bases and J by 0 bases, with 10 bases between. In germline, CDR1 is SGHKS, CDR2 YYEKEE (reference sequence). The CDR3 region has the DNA TGTGCCAGCAGCTTGGAGGAGAGAAGCTCTGGAAACACCATATATTTT. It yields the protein CASSLEERSSGNTIYF.